These 14 T cell receptor beta chains originate from one sample sequenced in a study of cytomegalovirus exposure and HLA in healthy donors. Primers included in the PCR were 60 Vbeta and 13 Jbeta primers. Assay used: immunoSEQ multiplex PCR; TCRdb lists only in-frame clones, some missing. The profile shows roughly 80,000 clones, more than 55% of them singletons. Sequenced input: PBMCs. Receptors were obtained from a man in his sixties in good health and CMV-seropositive.

The V gene is TRBV2, the J gene TRBJ1-5; 7 nucleotides align to TRBD1. Germline V gene data show CDR1 as SNHLY and CDR2 as FYNNEI. J was trimmed by 3 bases and V by 6 bases; bases with no gene match: 11. The CDR3 extends over 16 amino acids. CDR3 protein: CASSLLLGTANQPQHF. The CDR3 DNA follows: TGTGCCAGCAGCTTACTCTTGGGGACAGCCAATCAGCCCCAGCATTTT.

V is TRBV4-1 and J is TRBJ2-7; 8 positions agree with TRBD1. J lost 3 bases, V lost 0 bases, and 13 bases had no gene match. The CDR3 runs to 18 residues. CDR1 and CDR2 (germline): MGHRA, YSYEKL. In DNA, the CDR3 is TGCGCCAGCAGCCAAGATCTTTCCAGGGGGCCCACCAGCTACGAGCAGTACTTC. Translation gives CASSQDLSRGPTSYEQYF.

This clone appeared once. The chain is built from TRBV29-1 and TRBJ1-4, with a tentative D call TRBD1 (6 bases). Per the germline V gene, CDR1 is SQVTM and CDR2 is ANQGSEA. Trimming cost V 6 bases and J 3 bases, with 14 bases left between them. The CDR3 sequence is 14 residues long. In DNA, the CDR3 is TGCAGCGTGGTTTCAGGGGCCTCTAATGAAAAACTGTTTTTT. This sequence encodes CSVVSGASNEKLFF.

The chain carries TRBV7-2 and TRBJ2-7, with unresolved D. The germline CDR1 and CDR2 sequences are SGHTA and FQGNSA. Deletions cut 5 bases from V and 4 bases from J, with 9 bases between. The CDR3 consists of 12 residues. This CDR3 is CASSPSSYEQYF. The CDR3 coding sequence is TGTGCCAGCAGCCCCTCCTCGTACGAGCAGTACTTC.

The chain couples TRBV7-3 to TRBJ2-5, with 14 bases matching TRBD2. Germline V lookup: CDR1 SGHTA, CDR2 FQGTGA. The length of the CDR3 is 15 residues. The V segment lost 6 bases and the J segment 4 bases; nucleotides outside the gene matches: 4. In DNA, the CDR3 is TGTGCCAGCAGGATCGGACTAGCGGGGGGAGAGACCCAGTACTTC. Translating gives CASRIGLAGGETQYF.

The chain carries TRBV6-6 and TRBJ1-4; 7 bases map to TRBD1. Germline V gene lookup returns CDR1 MNHNY and CDR2 SVGAGI (reference sequence). This CDR3 region has 15 residues. Unmatched junction bases numbered 6, after V lost 6 bases and J lost 2 bases. The chain's CDR3 is CASSIDRVTNEKLFF. As DNA, the CDR3 is TGTGCCAGCAGCATAGACAGGGTGACTAATGAAAAACTGTTTTTT.

The J gene is TRBJ1-5, the V gene TRBV11-2; tentatively, D is TRBD1 (5 bases). Trimming took off 0 bases at V and 7 bases at J, with 10 bases between the two ends. The CDR3 has 14 residues. Germline lookup yields CDR1 SGHAT and CDR2 FQNNGV. The CDR3 loop reads CASSLDGGGQPQHF. Written as DNA, the CDR3 is TGTGCCAGCAGCTTAGATGGGGGGGGGCAGCCCCAGCATTTT.

This clone has a single count. The chain joins TRBV5-1 to TRBJ1-1; 10 bases map to TRBD1. With 4 bases clipped from V and 1 base from J, the junction kept 4 bases outside the gene matches. CDR3 length: 15 residues. Germline V gene lookup returns CDR1 SGHRS and CDR2 YFSETQ. CDR3 protein: CASSMRTGGNTEAFF. In DNA, the CDR3 is TGCGCCAGCAGCATGCGGACAGGGGGGAACACTGAAGCTTTCTTT.

This clone was seen a single time. As DNA, the CDR3 is TGTGCCTGGAGTGAAGTCGGACAGGGTGGGGAGCAGTACTTC. It codes for CAWSEVGQGGEQYF. The chain employs TRBV30 and TRBJ2-7; 8 bases line up with TRBD1. This CDR3 is built from 14 residues. Germline V CDR1 and CDR2: GTSNPN, SVGIG (reference sequence). The ends lost 1 base at V and 7 bases at J; junction bases unmatched: 9.

This clone came up a few times. The chain combines TRBV7-8 with TRBJ2-1, with 16 positions matching TRBD2. CDR1 is SGHVS and CDR2 is FQNEAQ in the germline V gene. CDR3 length: 19 residues. V was clipped by 4 bases and J by 8 bases; unmatched bases: 14. This CDR3 is CASSYRPRGLAGGHHEQFF. For the CDR3, the DNA is TGTGCCAGCAGCTATAGACCTAGGGGACTAGCGGGGGGGCATCATGAGCAGTTCTTC.

This rearrangement joins TRBV6-1 to TRBJ1-2; 8 bases are shared with TRBD1. Trimming cost V 6 bases and J 4 bases; bases outside gene matches: 7. Germline assignment: CDR1 MNHNS and CDR2 SASEGT. The CDR3 is 14 residues long. The CDR3 coding sequence is TGTGCCAGCAGGAGGACAGGGTATGTCTATGGCTACACCTTC. Translating it yields CASRRTGYVYGYTF.

The J gene is TRBJ2-1, the V gene TRBV30; D possibly corresponds to TRBD2 (6 bases). The CDR3 is made up of 15 amino acids. The germline CDR1 and CDR2 sequences are GTSNPN and SVGIG (reference sequence). The V and J ends lost 0 bases and 6 bases respectively, with 15 bases between them. The CDR3 nucleotides are TGTGCCTGGAGTGTTGGAGGGTTCCCCTCCAATGAGCAGTTCTTC. The encoded protein is CAWSVGGFPSNEQFF.

The V call is TRBV28, the J call TRBJ2-1; D is unresolved. In germline, CDR1 is MDHEN, CDR2 SYDVKM. The CDR3 is made up of 16 amino acids. V dropped 7 bases and J dropped 1 base, with 17 bases sitting between them. The CDR3 loop is CASKEYSSYSYNEQFF. The CDR3 DNA sequence: TGTGCCAGCAAAGAATATAGCAGTTATTCCTACAATGAGCAGTTCTTC.

CDR3 loop: CASRSGQGAEGYTF. The DNA for the CDR3 is TGTGCCAGCAGATCTGGACAGGGGGCAGAAGGCTACACCTTC. This rearrangement joins TRBV28 to TRBJ1-2; 11 positions match TRBD1. Losses at the gene ends were 6 bases for V and 8 bases for J; bases not matched to a gene: 8. Germline values: CDR1 MDHEN, CDR2 SYDVKM. The CDR3 length is 14 residues.